The clone carrying this TCR beta chain was picked up a small number of times. The CDR3 consists of 10 residues. From germline, CDR1 is MNHEY and CDR2 SMNVEV (reference sequence). Between the trimmed V and J ends, which lost 8 bases and 5 bases, there was a span of 6 bases. The data were taken from a study of radiation and T cells in renal cell carcinoma. Profiling relied on immunoSEQ multiplex PCR, and the TCRdb table lists in-frame clones only, not all of them. The sample lists 140,000 or so clones; less than 90% were seen once. As for time point: blood 4 weeks post-SBRT, at nephrectomy. Stated treatment: 15 Gy SBRT to primary tumor, nephrectomy 4 weeks later.

The TCR was taken from a woman aged 50 to 65 with renal cell carcinoma. Sequencing used blood, obtained from a patient whose treatment included radiotherapy and nephrectomy. The chain uses TRBV27 and TRBJ1-2; D is ambiguous. The CDR3 protein is CASWRYGYTF. In DNA form, the CDR3 reads TGTGCCAGCTGGCGGTATGGCTACACCTTC.